This TCR beta chain appears in the sequencing data of a study of blood T cell repertoires in COVID-19 (dated by TCRdb to about 2020). Study-level background: The collaborator samples originated in the United States, Italy and Spain and spanned the acute and convalescent phases of COVID-19. The prospective study material was composed of cDNA or gDNA derived from T cells, B-cell-depleted T cells, or PBMCs. The dataset comprised deeply sampled blood TCRbeta repertoires from subjects exposed to, actively infected with, or recovered from COVID-19. The repertoires were released in a freely available public database intended as a resource for research on the immune response to SARS-CoV-2. The samples were drawn from two sources: the first 160 participants of the ongoing ImmuneRACE study, and over 950 subjects contributed by 6 global collaborators. Nearly every sample came with metadata listing a de-identified subject ID, COVID-19 status, age in years and sex. HLA class I and class II types, where available, came from metadata supplied by the sample provider rather than from assay-based typing. Broader findings and caveats from the paper: How much clinical and demographic metadata was included differed by source and by participant, and the metadata was provided uncurated.

Of note for this clone: Which antigen it targets is not known. Qualities for individual bases were not recorded, and no much larger clone is one base off.

Each collaborating institution followed its own protocols to collect whole blood in K2EDTA tubes. For TCRbeta analysis, collaborators shipped samples as frozen whole blood, isolated PBMCs, or DNA extracted from either of those sample types. The CDR3 numbers 17 residues from cysteine through phenylalanine. The read is trimmed to its CDR3 DNA, 51 bases read in frame from base 1. The trim is 3 bases for V and 2 bases for J, with a gap of 14 bases between the germline ends. CDR1 and CDR2, per the germline V gene (reference sequence), are LGHDT and YNNKEL. TCRbeta CDR3 regions were amplified from genomic DNA by means of the immunoSEQ Assay, a bias-controlled multiplex PCR. Concerning the study's data processing: Within the assay, amplification of reference gene primers was used to estimate how many nucleated cells each sample contained. To quantify the absolute abundance of each unique TCRbeta CDR3 rearrangement, sequence reads were collapsed and filtered. For each sample, productive Simpson clonality was calculated as the square root of Simpson's diversity index over productive rearrangements. As stored in TCRdb, this immuneACCESS dataset retains in-frame rearrangements with V and J assigned. A fraction of the clones does not appear; measured against another copy, unresolved V genes explain less than half of the discrepancy, and the remainder lacks a known reason. That table supplies the V and J calls and clone size; D and trimming were determined from the DNA. The sample table records 62,000 or so clones; approximately 89% of these occur just once. Together, the top ten hold 7% to 10% of the sample.

Rearrangement joined TRBV3-1 (or the pseudogene TRBV3-2) to TRBJ2-6; TRBD2 is possibly the D segment (6 matching bases). The sequence came from a man in his fifties or sixties with active COVID-19. The specimen was peripheral blood. This receptor carries the CDR3 CASSQRRGMAGANVLTF. The nucleotide sequence is TGTGCCAGCAGCCAGAGGCGGGGAATGGCTGGGGCCAACGTCCTGACTTTC.